Below are 17 T cell receptor beta chains sequenced from a single sample in a study of T cells in Graves' hyperthyroidism and ophthalmopathy (dated by TCRdb to about 2019). The library was made by multiplex PCR. Sequencing was performed on an Illumina HiSeq 2000. The TCR beta CDR3 regions were amplified from RNA transcripts. For the first round of RT-PCR on the TCR CDR3, the HTBI primer set was used together with the Qiagen OneStep RT-PCR kit. TCRdb reprocessing: public reads trimmed at Q25 with fastp, clones called with MiXCR, in-frame beta chains kept. Entries are consolidated by CDR3 protein sequence, retaining the most common genes and DNA. The sample data list around 350,000 distinct CDR3 sequences, and just under 25% of these were observed just once. Roughly 70% of the sample is in the top ten clones. The sample was blood. The receptors here all came from a man in his fifties with Graves' hyperthyroidism.

The V and J genes are TRBV6-5 and TRBJ2-5; 9 nucleotides agree with TRBD2. Looked up from germline, CDR1 is MNHEY and CDR2 is SVGAGI. The CDR3 sequence is 17 residues long. V was pared by 2 bases and J by 3 bases, with 10 bases of the junction left unmatched. CDR3 nucleotide sequence: TGTGCCAGCAGTTACGTTAGGTCTAGCGGGGAAAAAGAGACCCAGTACTTC. Translating it yields CASSYVRSSGEKETQYF.

This clonotype was observed at least ten times. The rearrangement joins TRBV11-1 to TRBJ2-3, with TRBD1 as a possible D gene (6 bases). The CDR3 runs to 13 residues. The V gene lost 4 bases and the J gene lost 6 bases, with 11 bases spanning the gap. The germline V gene has CDR1 SGHAT and CDR2 FQDESV (reference sequence). CDR3 sequence reads: CASSSDSADTQYF. The CDR3 DNA is TGTGCCAGCAGCTCGGACAGCGCGGATACGCAGTATTTT.

The rearrangement links TRBV18 to TRBJ2-3; tentatively, D is TRBD1 (5 bases). Germline CDR1 is KGHSH and CDR2 is LQKENI. The CDR3 loop spans 14 amino acids. V was cut by 0 bases and J by 6 bases, with 10 bases left in between. The DNA of the CDR3 is TGTGCCAGCTCACCACCAGCGACAGACGATACGCAGTATTTT. Translated: CASSPPATDDTQYF.

The table lists this clonotype with a few counts. The chain carries TRBV9 and TRBJ2-3; 10 positions agree with TRBD1. The V and J ends lost 3 bases and 4 bases, in that order; junction bases with no gene match: 8. The CDR3 runs 16 residues. Germline CDR1 SGDLS, CDR2 YYNGEE. CDR3 DNA: TGTGCCAGCAGCGCCCTAGGGACAGGGGTTGCAGATACGCAGTATTTT. This gives the protein CASSALGTGVADTQYF.

In its sample, this clonotype was seen many times. This chain uses TRBV12-3 or TRBV12-4 with TRBJ2-3; either TRBD1 or TRBD2 may supply D (7 bases each). The germline V and J ends were trimmed by 5 bases and 4 bases, with 13 bases remaining between them. This CDR3 comprises 14 residues. The CDR3 sequence is CASSQGGGADTQYF. DNA for the CDR3: TGTGCCAGCAGTCAGGGGGGGGGTGCAGATACGCAGTATTTT.

The rearrangement uses TRBV19 and TRBJ1-1; no firm D call. CDR3 length: 13 residues. The germline V and J ends were trimmed by 6 bases and 5 bases, with 13 bases remaining between them. Germline V CDR1 and CDR2: LNHDA, SQIVND (reference sequence). The CDR3 sequence: CASRNAWGTEAFF. The CDR3 nucleotides read TGTGCCAGTAGAAACGCCTGGGGTACTGAAGCTTTCTTT.

This clonotype has more than one count but fewer than ten. The chain joins TRBV3-1 to TRBJ2-7; D gene uncertain. The CDR3 extends over 12 amino acids. Germline values: CDR1 LGHDT, CDR2 YNNKEL (reference sequence). V gave up 4 bases and J gave up 3 bases, with 7 bases separating them. The CDR3 DNA is TGTGCCAGCAGCCGCCTAGGCTACGAGCAGTACTTC. Its protein product is CASSRLGYEQYF.

This clonotype was counted a few times. The rearrangement links TRBV7-6 to TRBJ2-7; either TRBD1 or TRBD2 may supply D (5 bases each). The CDR3 is 13 residues long. The V gene's germline CDR1 is SGHVS and CDR2 FNYEAQ. V lost 5 bases, J lost 4 bases, and 12 bases lay in between. This CDR3 reads CASSPEWGYEQYF. The CDR3 nucleotides are TGTGCCAGCAGCCCAGAGTGGGGGTACGAGCAGTACTTC.

This clonotype was detected only a few times. V is TRBV20-1 and J is TRBJ2-5; a possible D gene is TRBD2 (5 bases). Per germline, CDR1 DFQATT and CDR2 SNEGSKA (reference sequence). The germline V and J ends were trimmed by 1 base and 7 bases, with 13 bases remaining between them. This CDR3 is built from 13 residues. The CDR3 region is CSARGSREGTQYF. CDR3 sequence (DNA): TGCAGTGCTAGAGGGTCAAGAGAGGGGACCCAGTACTTC.

V is TRBV20-1 and J is TRBJ2-1; the match to TRBD2 covers 10 bases. V shed 3 bases, J shed 3 bases, and the junction held 8 bases outside the gene matches. There are 16 residues in the CDR3. CDR1 is DFQATT and CDR2 is SNEGSKA in the germline V gene (reference sequence). The CDR3 here is CSARYTSGKDYNEQFF. The CDR3 DNA is TGCAGTGCTAGGTATACTAGCGGGAAGGACTACAATGAGCAGTTCTTC.

This clonotype was picked up a small number of times. This chain joins TRBV12-5 and TRBJ2-5; 8 bases agree with TRBD2. The J segment lost 9 bases and the V segment lost 4 bases, leaving 13 bases of the junction unmatched. This CDR3 comprises 15 residues. Per the germline V gene, CDR1 is LGHNT and CDR2 is FRNRAP. CDR3 nucleotides: TGTGCTAGTGGTTCCAACGTTGGGACTAGTGGGTCCCAGTACTTC. Protein: CASGSNVGTSGSQYF.

This clonotype has more than one count but fewer than ten. V gene TRBV27 combines with J gene TRBJ2-6; D unresolved. Germline CDR1 MNHEY, CDR2 SMNVEV (reference sequence). Trimming shortened V by 3 bases and J by 0 bases, and 6 bases separated the two germline ends. The CDR3 is 15 residues long. The CDR3 loop reads CASSFAFSGANVLTF. The DNA for the CDR3 is TGTGCCAGCAGTTTCGCCTTCTCTGGGGCCAACGTCCTGACTTTC.

This clonotype was found many times. This chain links TRBV3-1 with TRBJ1-1; 9 bases are a match to TRBD1. The germline V gene has CDR1 LGHDT and CDR2 YNNKEL (reference sequence). V shed 4 bases and J 6 bases; nucleotides not matched to a gene: 6. CDR3 length: 14 residues. The CDR3 sequence: CASSPGTGLPEAFF. The DNA of the CDR3 is TGTGCCAGCAGCCCCGGGACAGGGCTCCCTGAAGCTTTCTTT.

The genes are TRBV7-9 and TRBJ1-1, with a possible D match to TRBD1 (5 bases). Trimming took off 0 bases at V and 1 base at J, with 9 bases between the two ends. Germline lookup yields CDR1 SEHNR and CDR2 FQNEAQ (reference sequence). The CDR3 totals 15 residues. The CDR3 is CASSLARGANTEAFF. The DNA for the CDR3 is TGTGCCAGCAGCTTAGCGAGAGGGGCGAACACTGAAGCTTTCTTT.

This clonotype was observed a few times. The chain has TRBV29-1 and TRBJ1-1, with D maybe TRBD1 (6 bases). Trimming pared 5 bases from V and 11 bases from J, leaving 12 bases between. The CDR3 is 10 amino acids. Germline CDR1 reads SQVTM; CDR2 reads ANQGSEA. CDR3 sequence (DNA): TGCAGCGTTAGGACAGTCGAGGCTTTCTTT. Its translation: CSVRTVEAFF. Complete variable domain (other parts from reference TRBV29-1 and TRBJ1-1): SAVISQKPSRDICQRGTSLTIQCQVDSQVTMMFWYRQQPGQSLTLIATANQGSEATYESGFVIDKFPISRPNLTFSTLTVSNMSPEDSSIYLCSVRTVEAFFGQGTRLTVV.

V and J are TRBV6-5 and TRBJ2-3; 9 bases are shared with TRBD1. Germline V gene lookup returns CDR1 MNHEY and CDR2 SVGAGI. The CDR3 loop spans 16 amino acids. V was pared by 1 base and J by 3 bases, with 5 bases of the junction left unmatched. CDR3: CASSYFRGQGTDTQYF. DNA for the CDR3: TGTGCCAGCAGTTACTTCCGGGGACAGGGAACAGATACGCAGTATTTT.

This clonotype was seen only a few times. V and J are TRBV5-4 and TRBJ1-1; 7 positions agree with TRBD1. The CDR3 is made up of 15 amino acids. Germline values: CDR1 SGHNT, CDR2 YYREEE (reference sequence). The V and J ends lost 2 bases and 4 bases, in that order; junction bases with no gene match: 8. CDR3 amino acids: CASSFKKGASTEAFF. The CDR3 DNA reads TGTGCCAGCAGCTTCAAAAAGGGGGCTAGCACTGAAGCTTTCTTT.